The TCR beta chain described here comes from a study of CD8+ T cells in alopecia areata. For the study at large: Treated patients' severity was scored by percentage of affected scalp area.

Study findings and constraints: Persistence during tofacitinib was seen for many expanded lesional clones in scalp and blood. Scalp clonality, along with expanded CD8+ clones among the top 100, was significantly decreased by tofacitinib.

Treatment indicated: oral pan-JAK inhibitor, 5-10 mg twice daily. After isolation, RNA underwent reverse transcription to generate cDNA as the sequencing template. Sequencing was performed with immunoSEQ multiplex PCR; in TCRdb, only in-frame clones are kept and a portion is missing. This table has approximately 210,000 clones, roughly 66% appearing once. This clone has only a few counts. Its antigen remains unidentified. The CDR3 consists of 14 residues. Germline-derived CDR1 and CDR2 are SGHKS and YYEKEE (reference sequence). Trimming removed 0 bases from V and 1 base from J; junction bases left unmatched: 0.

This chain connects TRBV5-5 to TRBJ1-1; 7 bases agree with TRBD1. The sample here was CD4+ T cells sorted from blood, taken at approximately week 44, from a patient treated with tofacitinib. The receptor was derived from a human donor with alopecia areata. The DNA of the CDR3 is TGTGCCAGCAGCTTGGGGACAGGGAACACTGAAGCTTTCTTT. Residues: CASSLGTGNTEAFF.